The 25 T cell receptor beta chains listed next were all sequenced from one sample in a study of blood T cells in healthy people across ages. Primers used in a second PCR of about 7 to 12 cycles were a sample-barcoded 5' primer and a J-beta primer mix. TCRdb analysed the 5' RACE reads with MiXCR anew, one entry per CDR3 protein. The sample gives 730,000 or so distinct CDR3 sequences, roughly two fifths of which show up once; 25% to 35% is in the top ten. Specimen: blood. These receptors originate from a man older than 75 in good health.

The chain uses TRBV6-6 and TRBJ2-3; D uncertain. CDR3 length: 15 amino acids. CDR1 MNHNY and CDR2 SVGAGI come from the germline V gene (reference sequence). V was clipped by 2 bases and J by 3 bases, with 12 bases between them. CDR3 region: CASSYAPSETDTQYF. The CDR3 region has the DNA TGTGCCAGCAGTTACGCCCCCTCGGAGACAGATACGCAGTATTTT.

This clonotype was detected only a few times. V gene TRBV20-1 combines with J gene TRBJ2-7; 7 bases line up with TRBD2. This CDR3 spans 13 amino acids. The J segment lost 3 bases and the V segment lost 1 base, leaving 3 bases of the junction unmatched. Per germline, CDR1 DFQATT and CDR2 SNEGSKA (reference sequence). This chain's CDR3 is CSARGGSLYEQYF. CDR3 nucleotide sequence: TGCAGTGCTAGAGGCGGGAGTCTCTACGAGCAGTACTTC.

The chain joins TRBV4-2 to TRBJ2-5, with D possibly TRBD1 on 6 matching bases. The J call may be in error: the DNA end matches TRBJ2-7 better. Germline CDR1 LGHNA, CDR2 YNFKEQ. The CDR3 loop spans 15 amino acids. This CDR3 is CASSQTGRIGSEQYF. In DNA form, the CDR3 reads TGTGCCAGCAGCCAAACAGGGCGGATAGGGAGCGAGCAGTACTTC.

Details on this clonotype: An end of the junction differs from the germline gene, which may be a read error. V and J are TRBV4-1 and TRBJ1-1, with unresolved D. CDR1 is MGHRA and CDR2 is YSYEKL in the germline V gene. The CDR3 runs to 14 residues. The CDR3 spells CAGSQENWSAEAFF. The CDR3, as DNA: TGCGCCGGCAGCCAAGAAAATTGGTCGGCCGAAGCTTTCTTT.

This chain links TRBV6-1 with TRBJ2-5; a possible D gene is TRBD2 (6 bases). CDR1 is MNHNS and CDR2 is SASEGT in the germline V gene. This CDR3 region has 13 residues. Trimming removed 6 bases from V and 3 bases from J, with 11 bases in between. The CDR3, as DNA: TGTGCCAGCAGCGTAGCGGACAAAGAGACCCAGTACTTC. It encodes CASSVADKETQYF.

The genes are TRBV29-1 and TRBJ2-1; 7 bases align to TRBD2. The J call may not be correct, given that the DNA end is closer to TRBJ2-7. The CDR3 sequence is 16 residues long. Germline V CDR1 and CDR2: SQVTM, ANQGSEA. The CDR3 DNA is TGCAGCGTTGAAGGGGGAGGGTATAGGTCCTACAATGAGCAGTACTTC. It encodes CSVEGGGYRSYNEQYF.

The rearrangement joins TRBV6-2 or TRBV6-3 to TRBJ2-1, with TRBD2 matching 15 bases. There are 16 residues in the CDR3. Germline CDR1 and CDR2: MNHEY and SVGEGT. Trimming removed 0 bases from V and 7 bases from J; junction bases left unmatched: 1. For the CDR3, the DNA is TGTGCCAGCAGTTACTCGGGACTAGCGGGAGGTAATGAGCAGTTCTTC. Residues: CASSYSGLAGGNEQFF.

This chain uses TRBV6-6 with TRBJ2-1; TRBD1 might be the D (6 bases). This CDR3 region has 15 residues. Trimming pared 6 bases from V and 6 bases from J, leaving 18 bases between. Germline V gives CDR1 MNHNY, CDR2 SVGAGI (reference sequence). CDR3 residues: CASRAGTPGGNEQFF. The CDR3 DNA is TGTGCCAGCAGAGCCGGGACACCTGGCGGCAATGAGCAGTTCTTC.

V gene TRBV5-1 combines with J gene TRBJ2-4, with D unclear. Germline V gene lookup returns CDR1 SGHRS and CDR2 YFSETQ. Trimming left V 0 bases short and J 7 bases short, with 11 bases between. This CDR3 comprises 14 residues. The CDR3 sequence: CASSLEPRLNIQYF. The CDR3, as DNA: TGCGCCAGCAGCTTGGAACCCAGATTGAACATTCAGTACTTC. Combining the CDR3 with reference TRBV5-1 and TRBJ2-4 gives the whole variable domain KAGVTQTPRYLIKTRGQQVTLSCSPISGHRSVSWYQQTPGQGLQFLFEYFSETQRNKGNFPGRFSGRQFSNSRSEMNVSTLELGDSALYLCASSLEPRLNIQYFGAGTRLSVL.

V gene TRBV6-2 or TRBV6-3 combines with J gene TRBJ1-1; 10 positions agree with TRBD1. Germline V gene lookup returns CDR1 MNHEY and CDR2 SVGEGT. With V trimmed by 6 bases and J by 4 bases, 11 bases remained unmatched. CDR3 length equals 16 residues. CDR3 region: CASSRVGTGVSTEAFF. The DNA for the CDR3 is TGTGCCAGCAGCAGAGTCGGGACAGGGGTGAGCACTGAAGCTTTCTTT.

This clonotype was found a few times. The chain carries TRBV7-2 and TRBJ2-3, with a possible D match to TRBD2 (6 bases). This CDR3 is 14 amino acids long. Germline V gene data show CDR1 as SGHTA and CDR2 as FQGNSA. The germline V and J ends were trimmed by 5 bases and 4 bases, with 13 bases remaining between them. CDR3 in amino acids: CASSPEGGADTQYF. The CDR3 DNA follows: TGTGCCAGCAGCCCCGAGGGCGGGGCAGATACGCAGTATTTT.

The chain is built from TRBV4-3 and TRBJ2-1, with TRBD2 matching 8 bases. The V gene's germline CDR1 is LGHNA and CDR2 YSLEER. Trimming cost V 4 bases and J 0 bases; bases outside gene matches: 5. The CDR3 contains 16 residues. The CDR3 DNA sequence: TGCGCCAGCAGCCGATTCGGGACTAGCTCCTACAATGAGCAGTTCTTC. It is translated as CASSRFGTSSYNEQFF.

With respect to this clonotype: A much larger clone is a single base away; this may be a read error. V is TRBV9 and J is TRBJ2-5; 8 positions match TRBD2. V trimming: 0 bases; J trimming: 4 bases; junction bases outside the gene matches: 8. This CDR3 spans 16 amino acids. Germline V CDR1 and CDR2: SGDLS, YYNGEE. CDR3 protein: CASSVGGRLAGETQYF. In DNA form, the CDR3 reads TGTGCCAGCAGCGTAGGGGGTCGTCTAGCGGGAGAGACCCAGTACTTC. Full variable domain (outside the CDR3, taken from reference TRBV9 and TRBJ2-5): DSGVTQTPKHLITATGQRVTLRCSPRSGDLSVYWYQQSLDQGLQFLIQYYNGEERAKGNILERFSAQQFPDLHSELNLSSLELGDSALYFCASSVGGRLAGETQYFGPGTRLLVL.

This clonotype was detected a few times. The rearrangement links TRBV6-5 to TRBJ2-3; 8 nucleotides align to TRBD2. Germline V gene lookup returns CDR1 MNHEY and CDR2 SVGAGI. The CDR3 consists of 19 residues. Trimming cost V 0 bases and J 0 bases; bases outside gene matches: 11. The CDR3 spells CASSYSIWASGQSTDTQYF. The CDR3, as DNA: TGTGCCAGCAGTTACTCGATCTGGGCTAGCGGGCAGAGCACAGATACGCAGTATTTT.

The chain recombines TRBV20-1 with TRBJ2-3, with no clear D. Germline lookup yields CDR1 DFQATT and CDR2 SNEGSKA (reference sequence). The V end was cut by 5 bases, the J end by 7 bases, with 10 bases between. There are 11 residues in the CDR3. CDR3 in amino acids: CSALFGNTQYF. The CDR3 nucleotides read TGCAGTGCTCTTTTCGGAAATACGCAGTATTTT.

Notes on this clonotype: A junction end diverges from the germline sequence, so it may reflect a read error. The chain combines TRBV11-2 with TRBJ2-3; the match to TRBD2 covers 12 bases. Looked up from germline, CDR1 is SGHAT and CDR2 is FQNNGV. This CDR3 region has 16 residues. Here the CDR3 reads CASSFTGLAGRDTQYF. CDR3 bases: TGTGCTAGCAGCTTCACAGGACTAGCGGGACGGGATACGCAGTATTTT.

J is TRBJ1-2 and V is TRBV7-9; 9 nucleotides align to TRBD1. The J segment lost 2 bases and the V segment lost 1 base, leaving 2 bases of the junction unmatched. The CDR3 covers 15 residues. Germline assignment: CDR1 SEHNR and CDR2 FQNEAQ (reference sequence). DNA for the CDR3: TGTGCCAGCAGCTTAGATACAGGGGGCAACTATGGCTACACCTTC. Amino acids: CASSLDTGGNYGYTF.

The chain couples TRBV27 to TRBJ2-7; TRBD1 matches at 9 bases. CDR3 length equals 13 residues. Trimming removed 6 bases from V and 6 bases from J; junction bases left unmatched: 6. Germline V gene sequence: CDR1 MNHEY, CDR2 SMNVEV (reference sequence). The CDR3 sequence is CASRGQGLGEQYF. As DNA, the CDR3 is TGTGCCAGCAGGGGACAGGGTCTAGGCGAGCAGTACTTC.

The CDR3 DNA reads as TGCGCCAGCAGCACCGGGACAGGCGGCTACAATGAGCAGTTCTTC. Protein product: CASSTGTGGYNEQFF. The chain is built from TRBV5-1 and TRBJ2-1; 8 bases are shared with TRBD1. The germline CDR1 and CDR2 sequences are SGHRS and YFSETQ. This CDR3 is built from 15 residues. V gave up 4 bases and J gave up 3 bases; unmatched junction bases: 6.

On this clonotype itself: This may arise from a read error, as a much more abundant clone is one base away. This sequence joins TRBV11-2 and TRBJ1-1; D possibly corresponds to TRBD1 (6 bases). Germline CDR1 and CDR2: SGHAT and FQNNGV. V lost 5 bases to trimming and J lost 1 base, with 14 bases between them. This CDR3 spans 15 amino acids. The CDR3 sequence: CASSREQGWNTEAFF. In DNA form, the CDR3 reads TGTGCCAGCAGCAGGGAACAGGGTTGGAACACTGAAGCTTTCTTT.

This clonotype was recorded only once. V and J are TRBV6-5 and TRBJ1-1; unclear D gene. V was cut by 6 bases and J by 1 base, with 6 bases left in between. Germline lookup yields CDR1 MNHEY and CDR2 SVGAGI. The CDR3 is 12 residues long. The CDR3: CASRAGNTEAFF. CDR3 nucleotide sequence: TGTGCCAGCAGGGCGGGGAACACTGAAGCTTTCTTT.

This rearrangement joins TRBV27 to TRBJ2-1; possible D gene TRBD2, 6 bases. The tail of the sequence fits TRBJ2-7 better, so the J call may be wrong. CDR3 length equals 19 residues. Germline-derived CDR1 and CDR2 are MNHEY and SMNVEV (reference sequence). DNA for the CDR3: TGTGCCAGCAGTTTAACGGGCAGGGAGGTTATCGGGTCCTACAATGAGCAGTACTTC. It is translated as CASSLTGREVIGSYNEQYF.

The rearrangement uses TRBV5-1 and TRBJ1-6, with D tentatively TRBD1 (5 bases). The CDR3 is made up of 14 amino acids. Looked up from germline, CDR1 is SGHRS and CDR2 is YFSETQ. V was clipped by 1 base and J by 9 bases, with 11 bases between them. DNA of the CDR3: TGCGCCAGCAGCTTGAAGGGGCTCGGTTCACCCCTCCACTTT. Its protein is CASSLKGLGSPLHF.

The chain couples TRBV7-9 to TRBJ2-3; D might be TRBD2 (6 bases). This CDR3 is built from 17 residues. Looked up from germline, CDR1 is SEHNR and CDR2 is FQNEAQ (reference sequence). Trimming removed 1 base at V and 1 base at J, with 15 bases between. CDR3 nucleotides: TGTGCCAGCAGCTTAGTTCGTGGGGGGATAGGCACAGATACGCAGTATTTT. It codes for CASSLVRGGIGTDTQYF.

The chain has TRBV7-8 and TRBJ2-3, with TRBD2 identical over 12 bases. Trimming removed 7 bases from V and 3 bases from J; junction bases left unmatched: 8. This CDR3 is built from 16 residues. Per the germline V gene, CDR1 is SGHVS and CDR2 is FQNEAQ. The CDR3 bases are TGTGCCAGCACCCCTAGCGGGAGGGCCTCGACAGATACGCAGTATTTT. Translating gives CASTPSGRASTDTQYF.